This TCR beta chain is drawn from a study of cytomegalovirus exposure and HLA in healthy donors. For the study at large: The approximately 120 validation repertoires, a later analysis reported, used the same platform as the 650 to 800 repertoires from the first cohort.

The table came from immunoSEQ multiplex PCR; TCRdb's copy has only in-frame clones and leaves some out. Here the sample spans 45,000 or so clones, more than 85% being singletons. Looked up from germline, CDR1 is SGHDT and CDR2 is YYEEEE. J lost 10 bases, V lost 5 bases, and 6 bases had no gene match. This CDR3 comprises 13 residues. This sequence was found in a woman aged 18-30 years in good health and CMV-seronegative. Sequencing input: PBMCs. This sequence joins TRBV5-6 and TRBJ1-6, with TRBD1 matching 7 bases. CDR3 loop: CASRRDSSSPLHF. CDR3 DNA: TGTGCCAGCAGGCGGGACAGCTCGTCACCCCTCCACTTT.